Detailed here is one TCR beta chain. Its recognized antigen is unknown. No per-base quality is available; no much larger clone lies one base away. To sequence the TCRbeta CDR3 region, genomic DNA was isolated from the sorted cells. TCRbeta CDR3 regions were sequenced using the immunoSEQ Assay. TCRdb took over this immuneACCESS table, retaining in-frame rearrangements with V and J assigned. Such tables are incomplete; in checked studies, under half of the missing clones stem from an unresolved V gene, and the remainder is unexplained. The sample data list around 150,000 clones, and 90% of these were observed just once. Approximately 1% of the sample is taken by the ten largest. At the junction V is shortened by 7 bases and J by 7 bases, with 23 bases in between. The CDR3 spans 16 residues, from the cysteine through the phenylalanine. Only the CDR3 DNA stays, 48 bases, in frame from base 1. Taken from the germline V gene, the CDR1 and CDR2 loops are MDHEN and SYDVKM.

This record belongs to a study of OX40 agonist ivuxolimab in advanced cancers. Turning to the overall study: Ivuxolimab was an agonistic, fully human IgG2 monoclonal antibody directed against OX40 (CD134), a costimulatory receptor. Among the approximately 50 dose-escalation patients, about 19 had hepatocellular carcinoma, approximately 15 melanoma, 9 renal cell carcinoma and 9 head and neck cancer. Intravenous ivuxolimab was administered to patients every 2 weeks at six dose levels: 0.01, 0.1, 0.3, 1.5, 3 and 10 mg/kg. A male proportion of about 79% and a mean age of approximately 58 years, ranging from 23 to 79, were recorded for the dose-escalation cohort. Patients were allowed to have had prior anti-PD-1, anti-PD-L1 or anti-CTLA-4 therapy, and less than 45% of the dose-escalation patients had previously received checkpoint inhibitors. Partial responses occurred in three dose-escalation patients: two with cutaneous melanoma and one with hepatocellular carcinoma. The monotherapy dose-escalation portion (N of about 47 patients) of the phase I ivuxolimab trial is reported in the paper. Peripheral TCRbeta sequencing was intended to test whether TCR sequence diversity was altered and clonal T-cell expansion was caused by ivuxolimab.

What the study reported, not specific to this receptor: Which antigens the clonally expanded peripheral T cells were specific for was not determined. In partial responders in the 0.1-3.0 mg/kg groups, normalized peripheral clonal expansion was found to be among the lowest, especially among CD8+ T cells. After ivuxolimab, CD8+ T cells had more expanded clones than CD4+ T cells on average. Clonal expansion of both CD4+ and CD8+ blood T cells was observed from baseline to week 6 at doses 0.1 to 3.0 mg/kg. Low levels of normalized T-cell clonal expansion were also seen in some nonresponding patients.

The trial excluded patients who had a history of autoimmune disease or were on systemic immunosuppression. Peripheral blood for TCR sequencing was collected from all dose cohorts at baseline, on cycle 4 day 1, and on cycle 7 day 1. The samples were drawn from a first-in-human, open-label, multicenter phase I dose-escalation trial of ivuxolimab. Adults with locally advanced or metastatic melanoma, renal cell carcinoma, hepatocellular carcinoma or head and neck squamous cell carcinoma were enrolled in the trial. CD4+ and CD8+ T cells were sorted separately from peripheral blood before TCR sequencing.

The receptor comes from an adult with an advanced solid tumor such as melanoma, head and neck, liver or kidney cancer. The sample here was CD4+ or CD8+ T cells sorted from blood, taken in a trial of the OX40 agonist ivuxolimab. The sequence links TRBV28 to TRBJ1-5; the D gene is possibly TRBD1, with 5 bases matching. The CDR3 corresponds to CASTPSGQGWDQPQHF. The sequenced DNA: TGTGCCAGCACCCCGAGCGGGCAGGGTTGGGACCAGCCCCAGCATTTT.